These 24 T cell receptor beta chains originate from one sample sequenced in a study of blood T cell repertoires in COVID-19. TCRdb keeps only in-frame clones here, not all; method: immunoSEQ multiplex PCR. Of about 200,000 clones detected, about four fifths appear once; the ten largest clones hold approximately 6.9%. The sample taken for sequencing was peripheral blood. The receptor source for this set is a man aged 55 to 70 with acute or convalescent COVID-19.

V and J are TRBV6-6 and TRBJ2-2, with 12 nucleotides matching TRBD2. V trimming: 0 bases; J trimming: 7 bases; junction bases outside the gene matches: 3. The CDR3 runs to 16 residues. Germline values: CDR1 MNHNY, CDR2 SVGAGI (reference sequence). CDR3 sequence reads: CASSYSLAGGGGELFF. For the CDR3, the DNA is TGTGCCAGCAGTTACTCGCTAGCGGGAGGGGGCGGGGAGCTGTTTTTT.

The chain is built from TRBV3-1 (or the pseudogene TRBV3-2) and TRBJ1-2; TRBD1 matches 7 bases. Germline V CDR1 and CDR2: LGHDT, YNNKEL (reference sequence). This CDR3 region has 14 residues. J gave up 6 bases and V 5 bases, and 9 bases lay outside the gene matches. In nucleotides, the CDR3 is TGTGCCAGCAGCGGAGGGCCCACAGGGGATGGCTACACCTTC. Translation: CASSGGPTGDGYTF.

V is TRBV13 and J is TRBJ2-1, with TRBD1 identical over 9 bases. CDR1 PRHDT and CDR2 FYEKMQ come from the germline V gene (reference sequence). The ends lost 5 bases at V and 2 bases at J; junction bases unmatched: 10. There are 17 residues in the CDR3. CDR3 DNA: TGTGCCAGCAGCCTCCAACAGGGGGCGCACACCTACAATGAGCAGTTCTTC. Amino acid sequence: CASSLQQGAHTYNEQFF. The full variable domain, in which reference TRBV13 and TRBJ2-1 provide the parts outside the CDR3, is AAGVIQSPRHLIKEKRETATLKCYPIPRHDTVYWYQQGPGQDPQFLISFYEKMQSDKGSIPDRFSAQQFSDYHSELNMSSLELGDSALYFCASSLQQGAHTYNEQFFGPGTRLTVL.

The V call is TRBV7-2, the J call TRBJ2-7; TRBD1 matches at 7 bases. CDR1 is SGHTA, CDR2 FQGNSA, per germline. The CDR3 runs to 17 residues. V trimming: 2 bases; J trimming: 4 bases; junction bases outside the gene matches: 14. CDR3 in DNA: TGTGCCAGCAGCTTAAGATCCGACCGGGACAGACCTTACGAGCAGTACTTC. The encoded protein is CASSLRSDRDRPYEQYF.

The rearrangement links TRBV28 to TRBJ2-7; TRBD2 matches 9 bases. Per the germline V gene, CDR1 is MDHEN and CDR2 is SYDVKM. V lost 3 bases to trimming and J lost 7 bases; unmatched junction nucleotides: 4. This CDR3 region has 13 residues. As DNA, the CDR3 is TGTGCCAGCAGTTTGTTACTAGCGGGTGAGCAGTACTTC. This sequence encodes CASSLLLAGEQYF.

CDR3 protein: CASSPPRAADTQYF. The CDR3, as DNA: TGTGCCAGCAGCCCACCTCGAGCTGCAGATACGCAGTATTTT. The chain carries TRBV21-1 and TRBJ2-3; the DNA was not used to check the table's D call, TRBD2. TRBV21-1 is marked as a pseudogene. The CDR3 has 14 residues.

The chain carries TRBV4-1 and TRBJ1-5, with TRBD1 as a possible D gene (6 bases). V was pared by 3 bases and J by 2 bases, with 14 bases between. This CDR3 region has 16 residues. Germline V lookup: CDR1 MGHRA, CDR2 YSYEKL. In DNA, the CDR3 is TGCGCCAGCAGCCAGGAACAGGGAATGGGCAATCAGCCCCAGCATTTT. The encoded protein is CASSQEQGMGNQPQHF.

This rearrangement joins TRBV6-5 to TRBJ2-1; D might be TRBD2 (6 bases). Germline CDR1 is MNHEY and CDR2 is SVGAGI. Trimming cost V 4 bases and J 0 bases, with 10 bases left between them. This CDR3 comprises 15 residues. The CDR3 reads CASSSGTGSYNEQFF. The CDR3 coding sequence is TGTGCCAGCAGTTCCGGGACTGGCTCCTACAATGAGCAGTTCTTC.

The chain recombines TRBV19 with TRBJ2-6; TRBD1 matches at 10 bases. CDR3 length equals 17 residues. V lost 3 bases to trimming and J lost 1 base; unmatched junction nucleotides: 3. From germline, CDR1 is LNHDA and CDR2 SQIVND (reference sequence). Here the CDR3 DNA reads TGTGCCAGTAGTATCGGGACAGGGGTATCTGGGGCCAACGTCCTGACTTTC. As protein: CASSIGTGVSGANVLTF.

This chain joins TRBV5-1 and TRBJ2-1; perhaps TRBD2 as D (5 bases). The CDR3 has 16 amino acids. The germline CDR1 and CDR2 sequences are SGHRS and YFSETQ. V shed 4 bases and J shed 1 base, with 15 bases lying between them. The CDR3 sequence is CASSTTVRGSYNEQFF. The CDR3 DNA sequence: TGCGCCAGCAGCACGACGGTCCGGGGATCCTACAATGAGCAGTTCTTC.

Comments on this clone: Other DNA sequences in the sample encode the same CDR3. The chain links TRBV6-1 to TRBJ1-2; 8 nucleotides align to TRBD1. Germline loops: CDR1 MNHNS, CDR2 SASEGT. The length of the CDR3 is 12 residues. V lost 3 bases, J lost 6 bases, and 0 bases stayed unmatched. The CDR3 DNA reads TGTGCCAGCAGTGAGACAGGGGATGGCTACACCTTC. Encoded protein: CASSETGDGYTF.

A note on this clone: The same CDR3 also results from other DNA sequences found in this sample. This chain joins TRBV6-6 and TRBJ1-5; maybe TRBD1 (6 bases). Trimming removed 0 bases at V and 3 bases at J, with 9 bases between. The germline gives CDR1 MNHNY, CDR2 SVGAGI (reference sequence). The CDR3 totals 15 residues. CDR3: CASSYSTGSNQPQHF. The CDR3 DNA reads TGTGCCAGCAGTTACTCTACAGGGTCCAATCAGCCCCAGCATTTT.

This chain joins TRBV7-7 and TRBJ2-1; 14 bases align to TRBD2. V was pared by 5 bases and J by 7 bases, with 7 bases of the junction left unmatched. CDR3 size: 16 residues. Germline-derived CDR1 and CDR2 are SSHAT and FNYEAQ (reference sequence). The CDR3 DNA follows: TGTGCCAGCAGCGCCGGACTAGCGGGAGGAGGGAATGAGCAGTTCTTC. This codes for CASSAGLAGGGNEQFF.

The chain has TRBV6-5 and TRBJ2-7; 10 bases are shared with TRBD1. Germline V gene data show CDR1 as MNHEY and CDR2 as SVGAGI. CDR3 length equals 14 residues. J gave up 2 bases and V 6 bases, and 4 bases lay outside the gene matches. The CDR3: CASRGTGVTYEQYF. As DNA, the CDR3 is TGTGCCAGCAGAGGGACAGGGGTAACCTACGAGCAGTACTTC.

The J gene is TRBJ2-1, the V gene TRBV7-9, with TRBD2 matching 9 bases. V shed 5 bases and J 3 bases; nucleotides not matched to a gene: 11. Germline lookup yields CDR1 SEHNR and CDR2 FQNEAQ (reference sequence). This CDR3 region has 17 residues. The CDR3 spells CASSPRLAEGHYNEQFF. The DNA for the CDR3 is TGTGCCAGCAGCCCCCGACTAGCGGAGGGCCACTACAATGAGCAGTTCTTC.

The J gene is TRBJ1-2, the V gene TRBV7-2; D is perhaps TRBD1 (5 bases). The CDR3 is 15 amino acids. Germline CDR1 and CDR2: SGHTA and FQGNSA. Trimming cost V 1 base and J 4 bases, with 13 bases left between them. Written as DNA, the CDR3 is TGTGCCAGCAGCTTAGAGCCGGGCGACAGCTATGGCTACACCTTC. It codes for CASSLEPGDSYGYTF. The full variable domain, in which reference TRBV7-2 and TRBJ1-2 provide the parts outside the CDR3, is GAGVSQSPSNKVTEKGKDVELRCDPISGHTALYWYRQSLGQGLEFLIYFQGNSAPDKSGLPSDRFSAERTGGSVSTLTIQRTQQEDSAVYLCASSLEPGDSYGYTFGSGTRLTVV.

The rearrangement joins TRBV6-5 to TRBJ1-2; D is undetermined. Trimming removed 2 bases from V and 4 bases from J, with 8 bases in between. The CDR3 covers 13 residues. Looked up from germline, CDR1 is MNHEY and CDR2 is SVGAGI. CDR3 in amino acids: CASSYSYAYGYTF. The CDR3 region has the DNA TGTGCCAGCAGTTACAGCTACGCCTATGGCTACACCTTC.

The chain employs TRBV4-2 and TRBJ2-1, with 14 bases that match TRBD2. The germline V gene has CDR1 LGHNA and CDR2 YNFKEQ. The J segment lost 0 bases and the V segment lost 5 bases, leaving 3 bases of the junction unmatched. CDR3 length: 17 amino acids. CDR3: CASSEGLAGVSYNEQFF. The CDR3 DNA sequence: TGTGCCAGCAGCGAGGGACTAGCGGGAGTCTCCTACAATGAGCAGTTCTTC.

The chain has TRBV11-1 and TRBJ2-2, with 12 nucleotides matching TRBD2. V was pared by 5 bases and J by 3 bases, with 4 bases of the junction left unmatched. CDR1 and CDR2 (germline): SGHAT, FQDESV (reference sequence). This CDR3 is built from 16 residues. The CDR3 spells CASSPGLAGYTGELFF. For the CDR3, the DNA is TGTGCCAGCAGCCCAGGACTAGCGGGATACACCGGGGAGCTGTTTTTT.

This clone was found a few times. V usage is TRBV5-8 and J usage is TRBJ2-3; 10 bases match TRBD2. Germline CDR1 reads SGHTS; CDR2 reads YDEGEE. The CDR3 loop spans 18 amino acids. Germline trimming cut 4 bases from V and 3 bases from J; bases unmatched to any gene: 14. CDR3 loop: CASSLGAKRGGRTDTQYF. The CDR3 DNA reads TGTGCCAGCAGCCTAGGTGCGAAGCGGGGGGGCCGAACAGATACGCAGTATTTT.

This sequence joins TRBV11-2 and TRBJ1-2; D is possibly TRBD1 (5 bases). CDR1 SGHAT and CDR2 FQNNGV come from the germline V gene. There are 16 residues in the CDR3. V was cut by 5 bases and J by 3 bases, with 19 bases left in between. CDR3 loop: CASSPAGGRRHYGYTF. The DNA for the CDR3 is TGTGCCAGCAGCCCAGCCGGGGGTAGAAGACACTATGGCTACACCTTC.

This clone occurred once. The chain is built from TRBV11-2 and TRBJ2-7, with a weak D call TRBD1 (6 bases). V was clipped by 5 bases and J by 2 bases, with 16 bases between them. The CDR3 loop spans 15 amino acids. Germline V gene sequence: CDR1 SGHAT, CDR2 FQNNGV. The CDR3 coding sequence is TGTGCCAGCAGCCCCGGGACAACCGGAGCCTACGAGCAGTACTTC. It is translated as CASSPGTTGAYEQYF.

This chain uses TRBV15 with TRBJ1-2; 8 nucleotides align to TRBD1. The length of the CDR3 is 15 residues. Looked up from germline, CDR1 is LNHNV and CDR2 is YYDKDF (reference sequence). The V segment lost 0 bases and the J segment 6 bases; nucleotides outside the gene matches: 6. CDR3 loop: CATSRDQGAMNGYTF. CDR3 bases: TGTGCCACCAGCAGAGATCAGGGGGCCATGAATGGCTACACCTTC.

The chain links TRBV9 to TRBJ1-5; D might be TRBD1 (5 bases). Germline V gene data show CDR1 as SGDLS and CDR2 as YYNGEE. The CDR3 length is 14 residues. The V and J ends lost 6 bases and 1 base respectively, with 11 bases between them. The CDR3 region is CASNPDSSNQPQHF. The CDR3 DNA reads as TGTGCCAGCAACCCCGACAGCAGCAATCAGCCCCAGCATTTT.